This record looks at one T cell receptor beta chain sequence and its context. The data stem from a study of blood T cell repertoires in COVID-19. In germline, CDR1 is SGHRS, CDR2 YFSETQ. This CDR3 region has 16 residues. V lost 4 bases and J lost 2, with 17 bases in between. Per the study methods: Amplification of reference gene primers provided the estimated nucleated cell counts. Libraries were prepared by immunoSEQ multiplex PCR; TCRdb keeps only in-frame clonotypes and omits some of them. The V and J calls and clone size are taken from that table; D and trimming were inferred from the DNA. The sample comprises 170,000 or so clones, approximately 80% of which are singletons, and approximately 2.9% rests with the top ten.

This clonotype was obtained from a woman aged 55-69 years with acute or convalescent COVID-19. The rearrangement joins TRBV5-1 to TRBJ2-3; D might be TRBD2 (7 bases). The sequenced material came from peripheral blood. CDR3 bases: TGCGCCAGCAGCCGACTAGCTACAGGGCACACAGATACGCAGTATTTT. Translating gives CASSRLATGHTDTQYF.